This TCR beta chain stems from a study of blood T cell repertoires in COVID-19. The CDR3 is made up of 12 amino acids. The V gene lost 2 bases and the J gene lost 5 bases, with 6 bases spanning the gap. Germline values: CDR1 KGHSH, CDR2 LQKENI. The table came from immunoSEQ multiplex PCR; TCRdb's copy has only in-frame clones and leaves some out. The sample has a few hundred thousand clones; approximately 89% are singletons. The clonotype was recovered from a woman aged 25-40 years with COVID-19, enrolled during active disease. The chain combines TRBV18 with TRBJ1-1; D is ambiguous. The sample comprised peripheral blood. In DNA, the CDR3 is TGTGCCAGCTCACCAGTGGAGACTGAAGCTTTCTTT. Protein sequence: CASSPVETEAFF.